Included here is one T cell receptor (beta chain) sequence, with context. Its specificity is unknown. The PCR had 60 Vbeta and 13 Jbeta primers. Profiling relied on immunoSEQ multiplex PCR, and the TCRdb table lists in-frame clones only, not all of them. The sample carries 150,000 to 200,000 clones, 75% to 85% recorded once. The source of the sample is a study of cytomegalovirus exposure and HLA in healthy donors. Study information: A data release that came early held around 85 million unique TCRs from HLA-typed donors.

Whole-study findings and limits: The study dropped some indistinguishable V segments, TRBV6-2 and TRBV6-3 among them.

Trimming left V 2 bases short and J 5 bases short, with 8 bases between. Germline V gene sequence: CDR1 SNHLY, CDR2 FYNNEI. This CDR3 has 13 amino acids. The sample comprised PBMCs. The TCR originated in a man aged 30 to 39 in good health and CMV-seropositive. The chain joins TRBV2 to TRBJ2-3; D gene ambiguous. The CDR3 nucleotides are TGTGCCAGCAGTGAATATCTCCTAGATACGCAGTATTTT. Protein: CASSEYLLDTQYF.